The 4 T cell receptor beta chains presented below share a single source sample, sequenced in a study of T-cell reconstitution after alpha-beta-depleted transplantation in children. Unique molecular identifiers were incorporated into the prepared TCRbeta library. Via MiXCR, TCRdb re-called the PCR reads, giving one row per CDR3 protein. The sample lists under 750,000 distinct CDR3 sequences; approximately 22% were seen once. This sample comprised PBMCs, mostly from graft donor cells, obtained 360 days after TCRalphabeta/CD19-depleted stem cell transplant. The source of these receptors is a boy under two years old who had a stem cell transplant for acute myeloid leukemia, so the T cells may come from the graft donor.

The count of this clonotype is one. This chain connects TRBV5-5 to TRBJ2-2, with a weak D call TRBD1 (6 bases). The germline V gene encodes CDR1 SGHKS and CDR2 YYEKEE (reference sequence). The V end lost 5 bases, the J end lost 5 bases, and 16 bases lay between the germline ends. This CDR3 region has 15 residues. CDR3 nucleotide sequence: TGTGCCAGCAGGTCAGCAGGGGCGCGTACCGGGGAGCTGTTTTTT. Amino acid sequence: CASRSAGARTGELFF.

The rearrangement links TRBV3-1 to TRBJ2-5; 7 bases map to TRBD1. Per germline, CDR1 LGHDT and CDR2 YNNKEL (reference sequence). Germline trimming cut 6 bases from V and 1 base from J; bases unmatched to any gene: 5. The CDR3 has 14 amino acids. The CDR3 DNA sequence: TGTGCCAGCAGGCGACAGGGTTCCCAAGAGACCCAGTACTTC. As protein: CASRRQGSQETQYF.

This clonotype was picked up many times. The chain is built from TRBV5-4 and TRBJ2-4; TRBD1 agrees at 7 bases. The CDR3 totals 16 residues. V was pared by 1 base and J by 4 bases, with 8 bases of the junction left unmatched. Germline V gene sequence: CDR1 SGHNT, CDR2 YYREEE (reference sequence). The CDR3 coding sequence is TGTGCCAGCAGCTTGACCCCCGGGACAGCAAAAAACATTCAGTACTTC. It yields the protein CASSLTPGTAKNIQYF. Together with reference TRBV5-4 and TRBJ2-4, the CDR3 gives the full variable domain: ETGVTQSPTHLIKTRGQQVTLRCSSQSGHNTVSWYQQALGQGPQFIFQYYREEENGRGNFPPRFSGLQFPNYSSELNVNALELDDSALYLCASSLTPGTAKNIQYFGAGTRLSVL.

The genes are TRBV20-1 and TRBJ1-5, with TRBD1 matching 7 bases. This CDR3 region has 15 residues. Trimming removed 0 bases from V and 5 bases from J; junction bases left unmatched: 7. Per the germline V gene, CDR1 is DFQATT and CDR2 is SNEGSKA (reference sequence). The CDR3 loop reads CSARDGHRGHQPQHF. The CDR3 DNA reads TGCAGTGCTAGAGATGGGCACAGGGGTCATCAGCCCCAGCATTTT.